The TCR beta chain described here comes from a study of shared clonotypes between healthy human individuals. Study-wide context: Sampling drew on donors who were a couple of women and a few men aged 18 to 49.

Original data processing: ImmunoSEQ sequences covered only the junction and lacked quality scores; filtering therefore differed. The data were produced by immunoSEQ multiplex PCR, yet TCRdb's version contains in-frame clones alone and is incomplete. That table is the source of V, J and clone size, and D and trimming were worked out from the DNA. The sample lists around 690,000 clones, less than 95% occurring once. The TCR was taken from a man younger than 35 in good health. Some clones in this sample may be carry-over from other donors' samples. Sequenced sample: memory CD8+ T cells from PBMCs. Subset specified: CD45RO+ cells pooled with CCR7-negative TemRA cells.

DNA for the CDR3: TGTGCCAGCAGCGTCTCCACTAGCCCCTTTTACGAGCAGTACTTC. Protein: CASSVSTSPFYEQYF. The V gene is TRBV13, the J gene TRBJ2-7, with D perhaps TRBD2 (6 bases). Germline-derived CDR1 and CDR2 are PRHDT and FYEKMQ (reference sequence). The CDR3 covers 15 residues. Trimming shortened V by 5 bases and J by 4 bases, and 18 bases separated the two germline ends. The entire variable domain, with the rest obtained from reference TRBV13 and TRBJ2-7, is as follows: AAGVIQSPRHLIKEKRETATLKCYPIPRHDTVYWYQQGPGQDPQFLISFYEKMQSDKGSIPDRFSAQQFSDYHSELNMSSLELGDSALYFCASSVSTSPFYEQYFGPGTRLTVT.